A selection of T cell receptor beta chains follows, all from one sample in a study of shared clonotypes between healthy human individuals. Produced via immunoSEQ multiplex PCR; TCRdb's table is partial and in-frame only. Among roughly 1 million clones listed, under 80% were seen once. The sample was memory CD4+ T cells sorted from blood. The receptors here all came from a young man in good health. CDR3s include the opening cysteine and the closing phenylalanine or tryptophan. Fields, in order: J gene, V gene, CDR3 length, CDR3 protein.

TRBJ1-4	TRBV11-2	19	CASSPLGGGRGRFGEKLFF
TRBJ2-7	TRBV5-1	13	CASSVEGLYEQYF
TRBJ2-1	TRBV5-1	17	CASSLGTSSSSYNEQFF
TRBJ2-3	TRBV2	16	CASTQQPSGRTDTQYF
TRBJ2-1	TRBV19	13	CASMRTPYNEQFF
TRBJ1-4	TRBV18	15	CASSATVSMDEKLFF
TRBJ1-3	TRBV5-1	15	CASSLGGTSGNTIYF
TRBJ1-1	TRBV7-3	12	CASSPGTGKPFF
TRBJ2-3	TRBV7-2	13	CASSLTSSDTQYF
TRBJ2-7	TRBV19	15	CASSMRVGQSYEQYF
TRBJ2-2	TRBV5-1	14	CASSLSRATGELFF
TRBJ2-2	TRBV5-1	14	CASSVKTGTGELFF
TRBJ2-6	TRBV6-4	15	CASRLRTAGANVLTF
TRBJ2-1	TRBV5-4	16	CASSYASGSLLNEQFF
TRBJ1-1	TRBV7-9	17	CASSNALLAGMNTEAFF
TRBJ2-3	TRBV2	16	CASSTSTSGGTDTQYF
TRBJ2-2	TRBV5-6	14	CASSSYRAAGELFF
TRBJ1-2	TRBV6-5	14	CASSQGAHSYGYTF
TRBJ1-6	TRBV28	16	CASNSPLQGAQSPLHF
TRBJ2-1	TRBV4-1	15	CASSQGQGGYNEQFF
TRBJ1-3	TRBV18	16	CASSPTMTDSGNTIYF
TRBJ1-5	TRBV27	14	CASKRAGGDQPQHF